The 13 T cell receptor beta chains below come from one sample, sequenced in a study. TCRdb analysed the reads with MiXCR anew, one entry per CDR3 protein. The sample lists about 1,400 distinct CDR3 sequences, approximately 18% occurring once. Source material: CD8+ T cells (not recorded whether cultured). Source of these receptors: a female donor.

In this sample, this clonotype is medium-sized (0.01 to 0.1%). The chain uses TRBV20-1 and TRBJ1-5; no clear D. This CDR3 is 12 amino acids long. The V end was cut by 6 bases, the J end by 2 bases, with 8 bases between. Germline V gives CDR1 DFQATT, CDR2 SNEGSKA (reference sequence). The CDR3 DNA is TGCAGTGCCACCCTCGGCAATCAGCCCCAGCATTTT. The encoded protein is CSATLGNQPQHF.

Within the sample, this clonotype is medium-sized (0.01 to 0.1%). Its ends do not fully match the called genes, so a read error is possible. V is TRBV4-2 and J is TRBJ1-2; no firm D call. CDR1 and CDR2 (germline): LGHNA, YNFKEQ. There are 13 residues in the CDR3. CDR3 in DNA: TGTGCCAGCAGCCACGAGGGTTCGGGTGGCTTCACCTTC. It translates to CASSHEGSGGFTF.

This clonotype was seen more than once but under ten times. A clone one base away is much larger, so this may be a read error. J is TRBJ2-1 and V is TRBV7-7; TRBD1 matches at 8 bases. The CDR3 runs 15 residues. Germline V gene lookup returns CDR1 SSHAT and CDR2 FNYEAQ (reference sequence). CDR3 sequence: CASSPDRGRANEQFF. In DNA, the CDR3 is TGTGCTAGCAGCCCCGACAGGGGCCGTGCCAATGAGCAGTTCTTC.

To note about this clonotype: With a much larger clone just one base away, this may be a read error. The CDR3 loop is CASSPQGVSSGSTIYF. The CDR3 coding sequence is TGTGCCAGCAGTCCACAGGGGGTCAGCTCTGGAAGCACCATATATTTT. The chain recombines TRBV28 with TRBJ1-3, with 8 positions matching TRBD1. The CDR3 sequence is 16 residues long. CDR1 is MDHEN and CDR2 is SYDVKM in the germline V gene. The full variable domain, in which reference TRBV28 and TRBJ1-3 provide the parts outside the CDR3, is DVKVTQSSRYLVKRTGEKVFLECVQDMDHENMFWYRQDPGLGLRLIYFSYDVKMKEKGDIPEGYSVSREKKERFSLILESASTNQTSMYLCASSPQGVSSGSTIYFGEGSWLTVV.

This clonotype occurred a few times. A much larger clone sits a single nucleotide away, making a read error possible. The chain links TRBV3-1 to TRBJ2-3; D is perhaps TRBD2 (6 bases). Germline V lookup: CDR1 LGHDT, CDR2 YNNKEL (reference sequence). V was pared by 8 bases and J by 3 bases, with 21 bases between. This CDR3 comprises 16 residues. The CDR3 bases are TGTGCCAGCGGCCTGGGCTGGGCGGGAAAAACAGATACGCAGTATTTT. This encodes CASGLGWAGKTDTQYF.

Turning to this clonotype: A much larger clone sits a single nucleotide away, making a read error possible. This chain connects TRBV12-3 or TRBV12-4 to TRBJ2-5; D is uncertain. V was pared by 1 base and J by 9 bases, with 15 bases between. The CDR3 is 14 residues long. The chain's CDR3 is CASSLERRIEAQYF. Written as DNA, the CDR3 is TGTGCCAGCAGTTTAGAGCGACGGATCGAGGCCCAGTACTTC.

This clonotype is labeled as medium-sized. This chain joins TRBV12-3 or TRBV12-4 and TRBJ1-1, with a weak D call TRBD1 (6 bases). This CDR3 is built from 12 residues. The ends were cut back, 5 bases at V and 7 bases at J, with 11 bases in the middle. CDR3 protein: CASSLTGLEAFF. DNA for the CDR3: TGTGCCAGCAGTCTCACAGGGCTTGAAGCTTTCTTT.

This clonotype ranks as large (0.1 to 1%). CDR3: CSAPTPTRGGYTF. The CDR3 DNA reads TGCAGCGCACCGACACCGACCCGAGGCGGCTACACCTTC. The chain carries TRBV29-1 and TRBJ1-2; no reliable D call. The ends were cut back, 7 bases at V and 8 bases at J, with 20 bases in the middle. The CDR3 sequence is 13 residues long. CDR1 and CDR2 (germline): SQVTM, ANQGSEA.

By share, this clonotype ranks as large (0.1 to 1%). This chain uses TRBV7-9 with TRBJ2-7, with D possibly matching TRBD1 (6 bases). The CDR3 sequence is 15 residues long. The V gene lost 3 bases and the J gene lost 6 bases, with 18 bases spanning the gap. The germline V gene has CDR1 SEHNR and CDR2 FQNEAQ (reference sequence). The CDR3 is CASSFATGPFLEQYF. In DNA form, the CDR3 reads TGTGCCAGCAGCTTTGCGACAGGTCCTTTTCTCGAGCAGTACTTC.

This clonotype was observed many times. The J gene is TRBJ2-1, the V gene TRBV3-1; D might be TRBD1 or TRBD2, each matching 5 bases. The CDR3 length is 16 residues. Trimming took 0 bases from V and 2 from J, leaving 11 bases between them. Germline CDR1 reads LGHDT; CDR2 reads YNNKEL (reference sequence). CDR3 amino acids: CASSQDGTNPYNEQFF. CDR3 in DNA: TGTGCCAGCAGCCAAGATGGGACCAACCCCTACAATGAGCAGTTCTTC.

By proportion, this clonotype is large. V is TRBV28 and J is TRBJ1-3, with unresolved D. The CDR3 is 12 amino acids. The germline CDR1 and CDR2 sequences are MDHEN and SYDVKM. V was cut by 7 bases and J by 4 bases, with 8 bases left in between. The DNA for the CDR3 is TGTGCCAGCATGGGTCTAGGAAACACCATATATTTT. It codes for CASMGLGNTIYF. Combining the CDR3 with reference TRBV28 and TRBJ1-3 gives the whole variable domain DVKVTQSSRYLVKRTGEKVFLECVQDMDHENMFWYRQDPGLGLRLIYFSYDVKMKEKGDIPEGYSVSREKKERFSLILESASTNQTSMYLCASMGLGNTIYFGEGSWLTVV.

This clonotype ranks as medium-sized. The chain links TRBV7-9 to TRBJ2-1; 14 positions agree with TRBD2. CDR1 and CDR2 from the germline V gene are SEHNR and FQNEAQ (reference sequence). Trimming removed 6 bases from V and 8 bases from J; junction bases left unmatched: 6. The CDR3 length is 15 residues. CDR3 DNA sequence: TGTGCCAGCAGACCTGGGACTAGCGGGAGTGATGAGCAGTTCTTC. Protein sequence: CASRPGTSGSDEQFF. Full variable domain (remainder filled in from reference TRBV7-9 and TRBJ2-1): DTGVSQNPRHKITKRGQNVTFRCDPISEHNRLYWYRQTLGQGPEFLTYFQNEAQLEKSRLLSDRFSAERPKGSFSTLEIQRTEQGDSAMYLCASRPGTSGSDEQFFGPGTRLTVL.

By share of the sample, this clonotype is medium-sized (0.01 to 0.1%). The V and J genes are TRBV5-4 and TRBJ1-1; D remains unclear. The CDR3 has 11 residues. CDR1 and CDR2 from the germline V gene are SGHNT and YYREEE (reference sequence). V was clipped by 7 bases and J by 0 bases, with 4 bases between them. As DNA, the CDR3 is TGTGCCAGCTGGCTGAACACTGAAGCTTTCTTT. Protein sequence: CASWLNTEAFF.